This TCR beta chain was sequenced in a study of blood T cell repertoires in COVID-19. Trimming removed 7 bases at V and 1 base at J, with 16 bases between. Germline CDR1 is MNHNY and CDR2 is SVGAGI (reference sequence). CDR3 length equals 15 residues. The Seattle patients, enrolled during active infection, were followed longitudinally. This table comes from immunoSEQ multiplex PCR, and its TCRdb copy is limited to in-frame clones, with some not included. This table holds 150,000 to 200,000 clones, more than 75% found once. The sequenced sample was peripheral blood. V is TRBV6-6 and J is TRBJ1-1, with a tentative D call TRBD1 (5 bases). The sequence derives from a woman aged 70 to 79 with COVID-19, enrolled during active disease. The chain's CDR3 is CASKGAQGKNTEAFF. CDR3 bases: TGTGCCAGCAAAGGGGCCCAGGGAAAGAACACTGAAGCTTTCTTT.